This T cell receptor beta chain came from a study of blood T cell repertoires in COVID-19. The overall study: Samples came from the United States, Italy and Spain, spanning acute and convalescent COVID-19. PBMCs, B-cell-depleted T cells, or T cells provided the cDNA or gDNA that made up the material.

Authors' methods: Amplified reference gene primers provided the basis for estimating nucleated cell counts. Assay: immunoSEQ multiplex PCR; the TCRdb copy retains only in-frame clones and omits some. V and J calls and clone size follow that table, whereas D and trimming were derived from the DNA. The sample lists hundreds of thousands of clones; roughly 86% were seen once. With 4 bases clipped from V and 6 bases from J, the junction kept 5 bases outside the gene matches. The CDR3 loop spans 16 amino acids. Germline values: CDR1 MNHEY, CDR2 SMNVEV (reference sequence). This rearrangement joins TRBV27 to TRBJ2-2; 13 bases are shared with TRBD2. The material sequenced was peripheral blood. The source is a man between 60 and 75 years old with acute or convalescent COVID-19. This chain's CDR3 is CASSSGTSGIAGELFF. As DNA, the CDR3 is TGTGCCAGCAGTTCTGGGACTAGCGGGATCGCCGGGGAGCTGTTTTTT.